This entry lists 26 T cell receptor beta chains sequenced from one sample in a study of blood T cell repertoires in COVID-19. Sequenced by immunoSEQ multiplex PCR; TCRdb stores in-frame clones only, minus some. The sample has about 310,000 clones, roughly 84% seen once; the top ten hold 1%. Sequencing was done on a sample of peripheral blood. Receptors were obtained from a man between 45 and 60 years old with active or convalescent COVID-19.

This chain joins TRBV28 and TRBJ2-5; 11 bases fit TRBD1. This CDR3 has 15 residues. CDR1 MDHEN and CDR2 SYDVKM come from the germline V gene. The V and J ends lost 5 bases and 3 bases, in that order; junction bases with no gene match: 5. DNA for the CDR3: TGTGCCAGCAGTACGATGGGACAGGGGGAAGAGACCCAGTACTTC. It specifies CASSTMGQGEETQYF.

J is TRBJ2-1 and V is TRBV7-3, with 9 bases identical to TRBD2. Germline V gene sequence: CDR1 SGHTA, CDR2 FQGTGA. The ends lost 5 bases at V and 15 bases at J; junction bases unmatched: 14. CDR3 length: 14 amino acids. CDR3 loop: CASSPGGLATRRFF. The DNA for the CDR3 is TGTGCCAGCAGCCCGGGGGGACTAGCAACGCGTCGGTTCTTC.

This chain links TRBV29-1 with TRBJ2-7; D possibly corresponds to TRBD2 (5 bases). Germline loops: CDR1 SQVTM, CDR2 ANQGSEA. The CDR3 consists of 13 residues. V dropped 4 bases and J dropped 2 bases, with 12 bases sitting between them. CDR3 in amino acids: CSVGGGSTYEQYF. DNA for the CDR3: TGCAGCGTTGGAGGAGGCAGTACCTACGAGCAGTACTTC.

J is TRBJ2-3 and V is TRBV2; 8 nucleotides match TRBD1. Germline trimming cut 7 bases from V and 3 bases from J; bases unmatched to any gene: 3. The V gene's germline CDR1 is SNHLY and CDR2 FYNNEI. The CDR3 loop spans 13 amino acids. The CDR3 is CASIQGATDTQYF. DNA of the CDR3: TGTGCCAGCATTCAGGGGGCGACAGATACGCAGTATTTT. Using reference TRBV2 and TRBJ2-3 for the parts outside the CDR3, the full variable domain is EPEVTQTPSHQVTQMGQEVILRCVPISNHLYFYWYRQILGQKVEFLVSFYNNEISEKSEIFDDQFSVERPDGSNFTLKIRSTKLEDSAMYFCASIQGATDTQYFGPGTRLTVL.

In DNA form, the CDR3 reads TGTGCCAGCAGCTTAGAGGGGGACAGGGGGAAGACCCAGTACTTC. Protein product: CASSLEGDRGKTQYF. The rearrangement joins TRBV11-2 to TRBJ2-5; TRBD1 matches 11 bases. The CDR3 length is 15 residues. The ends lost 0 bases at V and 6 bases at J; junction bases unmatched: 3. Germline V gene sequence: CDR1 SGHAT, CDR2 FQNNGV.

The J gene is TRBJ1-5, the V gene TRBV2; D ambiguous. Germline V CDR1 and CDR2: SNHLY, FYNNEI. Trimming took off 5 bases at V and 0 bases at J, with 17 bases between the two ends. The length of the CDR3 is 17 residues. This CDR3 is CASSTQTADYSNQPQHF. CDR3 nucleotide sequence: TGTGCCAGCAGTACCCAGACCGCGGACTATAGCAATCAGCCCCAGCATTTT.

This clone was counted a single time. The V gene is TRBV18, the J gene TRBJ2-3; D remains unclear. Germline V gene lookup returns CDR1 KGHSH and CDR2 LQKENI. The CDR3 is 14 amino acids. Trimming cost V 3 bases and J 6 bases, with 13 bases left between them. The CDR3 loop is CASSPERFGDTQYF. The CDR3 nucleotides are TGTGCCAGCTCACCGGAGCGCTTTGGGGATACGCAGTATTTT.

The chain links TRBV2 to TRBJ2-4; 8 bases line up with TRBD1. The CDR3 is made up of 17 amino acids. Germline V gene data show CDR1 as SNHLY and CDR2 as FYNNEI. The trim removed 3 bases at V and 0 bases at J, leaving 7 bases unmatched. This CDR3 is CASSDRGLQLAKNIQYF. The CDR3 DNA sequence: TGTGCCAGCAGTGACAGGGGGCTACAACTAGCCAAAAACATTCAGTACTTC. The full variable domain, completed using reference TRBV2 and TRBJ2-4, is EPEVTQTPSHQVTQMGQEVILRCVPISNHLYFYWYRQILGQKVEFLVSFYNNEISEKSEIFDDQFSVERPDGSNFTLKIRSTKLEDSAMYFCASSDRGLQLAKNIQYFGAGTRLSVL.

The rearrangement joins TRBV7-2 to TRBJ1-2, with 7 positions matching TRBD1. The CDR3 totals 16 residues. Germline CDR1 reads SGHTA; CDR2 reads FQGNSA. Trimming removed 1 base from V and 2 bases from J; junction bases left unmatched: 7. CDR3 in amino acids: CASSLGYGGGNYGYTF. The CDR3 DNA is TGTGCCAGCAGCTTAGGCTATGGAGGGGGCAACTATGGCTACACCTTC.

The V and J genes are TRBV14 and TRBJ1-1; a possible D gene is TRBD1 (5 bases). Germline-derived CDR1 and CDR2 are SGHDN and FVKESK. The CDR3 is 15 residues long. The ends were cut back, 0 bases at V and 6 bases at J, with 14 bases in the middle. DNA for the CDR3: TGTGCCAGCAGCCAAGAACCCGGGACTCCTTCTGAAGCTTTCTTT. It is translated as CASSQEPGTPSEAFF.

The chain combines TRBV6-5 with TRBJ2-3; D remains ambiguous. In germline, CDR1 is MNHEY, CDR2 SVGAGI. The V end was cut by 7 bases, the J end by 3 bases, with 14 bases between. The CDR3 is 14 amino acids. The DNA of the CDR3 is TGTGCCAGCAAAGTCGGTAGTAATACAGATACGCAGTATTTT. Its protein is CASKVGSNTDTQYF.

The V and J genes are TRBV19 and TRBJ1-1; D may be TRBD1 (5 bases). Germline values: CDR1 LNHDA, CDR2 SQIVND (reference sequence). This CDR3 comprises 16 residues. V lost 2 bases, J lost 5 bases, and 18 bases lay in between. CDR3 coding DNA: TGTGCCAGTAGTATAATCCCAATCGGGGGAGGGACTGAAGCTTTCTTT. Amino acid sequence: CASSIIPIGGGTEAFF.

The rearrangement links TRBV9 to TRBJ2-5; 7 nucleotides agree with TRBD2. The ends lost 0 bases at V and 3 bases at J; junction bases unmatched: 5. Germline V gives CDR1 SGDLS, CDR2 YYNGEE. The CDR3 sequence is 15 residues long. CDR3 in DNA: TGTGCCAGCAGCGTAGTGGAGGGGAGGGAAGAGACCCAGTACTTC. This gives the protein CASSVVEGREETQYF. The variable domain in full, completed from reference TRBV9 and TRBJ2-5, reads DSGVTQTPKHLITATGQRVTLRCSPRSGDLSVYWYQQSLDQGLQFLIQYYNGEERAKGNILERFSAQQFPDLHSELNLSSLELGDSALYFCASSVVEGREETQYFGPGTRLLVL.

The J gene is TRBJ2-7, the V gene TRBV18; 10 bases map to TRBD1. From germline, CDR1 is KGHSH and CDR2 LQKENI. Trimming cost V 6 bases and J 3 bases; bases outside gene matches: 11. The CDR3 runs to 16 residues. CDR3 DNA sequence: TGTGCCAGCTCCCCCCCGGGACAGGGGATTTACTACGAGCAGTACTTC. Amino acid sequence: CASSPPGQGIYYEQYF.

The chain employs TRBV2 and TRBJ1-5; the match to TRBD1 covers 7 bases. The CDR3 covers 16 residues. CDR1 is SNHLY, CDR2 FYNNEI, per germline. Trimming at V came to 6 bases and at J to 7 bases, leaving 15 bases not matched to a gene. As DNA, the CDR3 is TGTGCCAGCAGCTCAGCCTCGGGGACAGTAGAGCAGCCCCAGCATTTT. This gives the protein CASSSASGTVEQPQHF.

V is TRBV2 and J is TRBJ2-5; no reliable D call. V was pared by 6 bases and J by 2 bases, with 10 bases between. This CDR3 contains 13 residues. CDR1 SNHLY and CDR2 FYNNEI come from the germline V gene. The CDR3 sequence is CASRVLVQETQYF. In DNA, the CDR3 is TGTGCCAGCAGGGTACTGGTACAAGAGACCCAGTACTTC.

This chain joins TRBV29-1 and TRBJ2-5, with 9 bases aligning to TRBD2. V was pared by 3 bases and J by 1 base, with 3 bases of the junction left unmatched. Germline CDR1 and CDR2: SQVTM and ANQGSEA. This CDR3 has 14 amino acids. The CDR3 loop is CSVEPSGAQETQYF. As DNA, the CDR3 is TGCAGCGTTGAGCCTAGCGGGGCCCAAGAGACCCAGTACTTC.

A word on this clone: The identical CDR3 is also encoded by other nucleotide sequences in the sample. The chain employs TRBV10-3 and TRBJ1-1; 7 bases line up with TRBD1. This CDR3 is 13 amino acids long. Germline CDR1 ENHRY, CDR2 SYGVKD. Trimming cost V 3 bases and J 3 bases; bases outside gene matches: 1. CDR3 amino acids: CAISDRGDTEAFF. Written as DNA, the CDR3 is TGTGCCATCAGTGACAGGGGGGACACTGAAGCTTTCTTT.

V is TRBV6-6 and J is TRBJ1-2; 7 nucleotides match TRBD1. J lost 7 bases, V lost 0 bases, and 11 bases had no gene match. CDR3 length equals 16 residues. From germline, CDR1 is MNHNY and CDR2 SVGAGI (reference sequence). For the CDR3, the DNA is TGTGCCAGCAGTTACTCGGTAGGGGGCGCATCGGGTGGCTACACCTTC. It specifies CASSYSVGGASGGYTF.

The rearrangement joins TRBV7-9 to TRBJ2-1; TRBD2 aligns across 8 bases. Unmatched junction bases numbered 6, after V lost 0 bases and J lost 5 bases. In germline, CDR1 is SEHNR, CDR2 FQNEAQ (reference sequence). CDR3 length: 16 amino acids. The CDR3 is CASSLAGGLVNNEQFF. Here the CDR3 DNA reads TGTGCCAGCAGCTTAGCGGGGGGACTAGTTAACAATGAGCAGTTCTTC.

V is TRBV11-2 and J is TRBJ2-5; TRBD2 might be the D (6 bases). Germline assignment: CDR1 SGHAT and CDR2 FQNNGV. This CDR3 region has 15 residues. V was clipped by 1 base and J by 5 bases, with 14 bases between them. CDR3 amino acids: CASSLARGVVETQYF. Written as DNA, the CDR3 is TGTGCCAGCAGCTTAGCGCGGGGCGTCGTGGAGACCCAGTACTTC.

The chain is built from TRBV11-2 and TRBJ2-5; 9 bases map to TRBD2. This CDR3 has 17 amino acids. The germline gives CDR1 SGHAT, CDR2 FQNNGV. The ends lost 0 bases at V and 5 bases at J; junction bases unmatched: 10. The chain's CDR3 is CASSLEAGGALGETQYF. CDR3 DNA: TGTGCCAGCAGCTTAGAAGCGGGAGGAGCCTTGGGGGAGACCCAGTACTTC.

The chain recombines TRBV29-1 with TRBJ2-7; 10 bases agree with TRBD1. Trimming cost V 6 bases and J 0 bases; bases outside gene matches: 8. The CDR3 has 15 residues. CDR1 is SQVTM and CDR2 is ANQGSEA in the germline V gene. The CDR3 DNA reads TGCAGCGTCATCTTCCGGGACAGGGGCTCCTACGAGCAGTACTTC. It yields the protein CSVIFRDRGSYEQYF.

V is TRBV7-9 and J is TRBJ1-4; 8 bases agree with TRBD1. This CDR3 is 19 amino acids long. The V and J ends lost 5 bases and 3 bases, in that order; junction bases with no gene match: 17. Per the germline V gene, CDR1 is SEHNR and CDR2 is FQNEAQ (reference sequence). The CDR3: CASSLRGQDFWGANEKLFF. CDR3 sequence (DNA): TGTGCCAGCAGCCTTCGGGGACAGGACTTCTGGGGGGCTAATGAAAAACTGTTTTTT. The full variable domain, its missing parts supplied by reference TRBV7-9 and TRBJ1-4, is DTGVSQNPRHKITKRGQNVTFRCDPISEHNRLYWYRQTLGQGPEFLTYFQNEAQLEKSRLLSDRFSAERPKGSFSTLEIQRTEQGDSAMYLCASSLRGQDFWGANEKLFFGSGTQLSVL.

The chain has TRBV24-1 and TRBJ2-1; TRBD1 agrees at 11 bases. Germline V gene sequence: CDR1 KGHDR, CDR2 SFDVKD. The length of the CDR3 is 17 residues. Germline trimming cut 4 bases from V and 9 bases from J; bases unmatched to any gene: 13. CDR3 nucleotide sequence: TGTGCCACCAGTGAAAACAACGGACAGGGGGCCAGGGGTGAGCAGTTCTTC. It codes for CATSENNGQGARGEQFF.

The chain recombines TRBV5-1 with TRBJ2-5, with 9 bases matching TRBD2. Per the germline V gene, CDR1 is SGHRS and CDR2 is YFSETQ. V lost 0 bases to trimming and J lost 5 bases; unmatched junction nucleotides: 8. This CDR3 is built from 16 residues. The CDR3 DNA reads TGCGCCAGCAGCTTGGGTAGCGGGAGTCCACGGGAGACCCAGTACTTC. Its translation is CASSLGSGSPRETQYF.